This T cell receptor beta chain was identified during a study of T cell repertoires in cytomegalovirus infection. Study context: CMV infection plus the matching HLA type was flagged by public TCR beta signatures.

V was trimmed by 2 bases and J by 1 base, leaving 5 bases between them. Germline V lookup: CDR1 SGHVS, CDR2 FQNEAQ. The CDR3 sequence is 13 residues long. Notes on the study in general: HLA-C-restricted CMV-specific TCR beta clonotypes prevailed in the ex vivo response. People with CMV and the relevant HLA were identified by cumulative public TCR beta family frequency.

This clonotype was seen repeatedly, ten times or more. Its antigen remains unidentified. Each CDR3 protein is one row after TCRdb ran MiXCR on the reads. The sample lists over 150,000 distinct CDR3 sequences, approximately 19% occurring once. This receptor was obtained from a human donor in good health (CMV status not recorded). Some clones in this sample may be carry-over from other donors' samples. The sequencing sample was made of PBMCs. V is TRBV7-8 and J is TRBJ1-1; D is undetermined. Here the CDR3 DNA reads TGTGCCAGCAGCTTATACGGGAACACTGAAGCTTTCTTT. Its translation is CASSLYGNTEAFF.